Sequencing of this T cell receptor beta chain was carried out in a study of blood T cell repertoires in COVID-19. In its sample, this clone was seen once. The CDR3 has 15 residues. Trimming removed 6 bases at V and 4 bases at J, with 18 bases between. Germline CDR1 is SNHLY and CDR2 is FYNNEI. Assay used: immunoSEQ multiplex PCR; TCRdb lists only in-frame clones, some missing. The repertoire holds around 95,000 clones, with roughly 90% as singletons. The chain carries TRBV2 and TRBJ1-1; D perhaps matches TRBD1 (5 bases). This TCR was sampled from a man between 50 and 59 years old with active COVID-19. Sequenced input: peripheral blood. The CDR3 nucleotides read TGTGCCAGCAGGAGTACAGGTACACTGGGCACTGAAGCTTTCTTT. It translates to CASRSTGTLGTEAFF.